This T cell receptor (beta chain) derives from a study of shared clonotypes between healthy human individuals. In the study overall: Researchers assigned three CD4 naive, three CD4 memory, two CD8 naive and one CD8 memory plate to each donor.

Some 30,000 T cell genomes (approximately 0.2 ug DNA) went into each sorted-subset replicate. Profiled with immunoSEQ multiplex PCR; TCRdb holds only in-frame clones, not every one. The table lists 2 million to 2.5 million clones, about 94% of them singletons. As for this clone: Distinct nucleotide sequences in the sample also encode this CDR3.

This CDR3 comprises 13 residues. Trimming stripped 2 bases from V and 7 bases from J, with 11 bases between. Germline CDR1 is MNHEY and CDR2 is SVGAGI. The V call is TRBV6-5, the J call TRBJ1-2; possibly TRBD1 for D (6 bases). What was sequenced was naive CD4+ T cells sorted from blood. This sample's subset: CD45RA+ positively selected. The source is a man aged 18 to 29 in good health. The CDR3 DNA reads TGTGCCAGCAGTTACAGGGAGGGGGTTGGCTACACCTTC. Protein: CASSYREGVGYTF.